This T cell receptor beta chain was observed in a study of blood T cells in healthy people across ages. Per germline, CDR1 MGHDK and CDR2 SYGVNS. The ends lost 7 bases at V and 9 bases at J; junction bases unmatched: 18. The CDR3 has 16 amino acids. With a J-beta primer mix and a sample-barcoded 5' primer, a second PCR ran roughly 6 to 11 cycles. CDR3-containing paired-end reads numbered at least 3 million in each sample. TCRdb reprocessed the 5' RACE reads with MiXCR, giving one entry per CDR3 protein. The repertoire holds about 1.6 million distinct CDR3 sequences, with approximately 32% as singletons.

The J gene is TRBJ2-1, the V gene TRBV25-1, with 7 positions matching TRBD2. This TCR derives from a woman aged 25 to 39 in good health. The sequenced material came from blood. The CDR3, as DNA: TGTGCCAGCACCTCTAAAGGGGCTAGCGGCGCAGGTGAGCAGTTCTTC. It encodes CASTSKGASGAGEQFF.